The 11 T cell receptor beta chains reported below all come from one sample, sequenced in a study of blood T cell repertoires in COVID-19. The assay was immunoSEQ multiplex PCR, and TCRdb's table has in-frame clones only and misses some. The data hold 100,000 or so clones, with around 93% observed a single time. The sequenced material came from peripheral blood. These receptors all come from a human donor with active COVID-19. The donor label of this sample is uncertain.

This chain connects TRBV12-5 to TRBJ1-1; 11 bases match TRBD1. V lost 2 bases, J lost 1 base, and 9 bases stayed unmatched. Germline assignment: CDR1 LGHNT and CDR2 FRNRAP. This CDR3 is 18 amino acids long. The CDR3 here is CASGLILGQGAWNTEAFF. The CDR3, as DNA: TGTGCTAGTGGTTTGATCCTCGGACAGGGGGCATGGAACACTGAAGCTTTCTTT.

This chain links TRBV15 with TRBJ2-3, with 9 bases lining up with TRBD2. Per germline, CDR1 LNHNV and CDR2 YYDKDF (reference sequence). This CDR3 region has 16 residues. Losses at the gene ends were 1 base for V and 1 base for J; bases not matched to a gene: 3. The CDR3 DNA reads TGTGCCACCAGCAGAGTTGGCGGGGGGGGCACAGATACGCAGTATTTT. Its protein is CATSRVGGGGTDTQYF.

This clone was seen more than once but under ten times. The gene calls are TRBV3-1 (or the pseudogene TRBV3-2) and TRBJ1-5; TRBD1 aligns across 8 bases. CDR1 is LGHDT and CDR2 is YNNKEL in the germline V gene (reference sequence). The CDR3 is 15 residues long. V dropped 4 bases and J dropped 6; count of bases not matched to a gene: 8. CDR3 amino acids: CASSLQGAPGQPQHF. CDR3 sequence (DNA): TGTGCCAGCAGCCTCCAGGGGGCGCCGGGTCAGCCCCAGCATTTT.

J is TRBJ1-4 and V is TRBV5-4, with 7 bases matching TRBD1. The J segment lost 4 bases and the V segment lost 0 bases, leaving 0 bases of the junction unmatched. Per the germline V gene, CDR1 is SGHNT and CDR2 is YYREEE (reference sequence). CDR3 length: 14 residues. CDR3 region: CASSLDRGNEKLFF. The CDR3 nucleotides read TGTGCCAGCAGCTTGGACAGGGGTAATGAAAAACTGTTTTTT.

This sequence joins TRBV4-2 and TRBJ2-7; 14 nucleotides line up with TRBD2. Per germline, CDR1 LGHNA and CDR2 YNFKEQ. V gave up 1 base and J gave up 5 bases; unmatched junction bases: 7. The CDR3 spans 17 residues. This CDR3 is CASSQGGLAGEIHEQYF. The CDR3 DNA is TGTGCCAGCAGCCAAGGGGGACTAGCGGGGGAGATCCACGAGCAGTACTTC.

This rearrangement joins TRBV5-1 to TRBJ1-4, with D hard to call. The V end was cut by 0 bases, the J end by 0 bases, with 3 bases between. The germline CDR1 and CDR2 sequences are SGHRS and YFSETQ. This CDR3 has 14 amino acids. The CDR3 is CASSLGATNEKLFF. The CDR3 coding sequence is TGCGCCAGCAGCTTGGGAGCAACTAATGAAAAACTGTTTTTT.

The chain carries TRBV6-4 and TRBJ1-5, with TRBD1 identical over 7 bases. The V segment lost 0 bases and the J segment 0 bases; nucleotides outside the gene matches: 11. Germline-derived CDR1 and CDR2 are MRHNA and SNTAGT. CDR3 length equals 19 residues. CDR3: CASSDSGRGDVYSNQPQHF. The CDR3 bases are TGTGCCAGCAGTGACTCTGGCAGGGGGGATGTATATAGCAATCAGCCCCAGCATTTT.

V is TRBV6-1 and J is TRBJ2-1; 8 nucleotides line up with TRBD2. The germline gives CDR1 MNHNS, CDR2 SASEGT. After removal of 2 bases from V and 8 bases from J, the junction contained 8 bases not matched to a gene. The CDR3 has 15 amino acids. The CDR3 DNA sequence: TGTGCCAGCAGTGAAAGTACGGGGGGGCCGGATGAGCAGTTCTTC. This codes for CASSESTGGPDEQFF.

J is TRBJ1-1 and V is TRBV2, with a possible D match to TRBD1 (6 bases). V dropped 6 bases and J dropped 1 base, with 9 bases sitting between them. There are 13 residues in the CDR3. CDR1 is SNHLY, CDR2 FYNNEI, per germline. In DNA, the CDR3 is TGTGCCAGCAGCGGACAGTCGAACACTGAAGCTTTCTTT. Protein product: CASSGQSNTEAFF.

The chain uses TRBV18 and TRBJ2-7; possibly TRBD2 for D (5 bases). The CDR3 totals 14 residues. Per germline, CDR1 KGHSH and CDR2 LQKENI. Trimming left V 6 bases short and J 7 bases short, with 19 bases between. CDR3 bases: TGTGCCAGCTCCCCGGGGATACCTTCGGGTGAGCAGTACTTC. Amino acids: CASSPGIPSGEQYF.

The V gene is TRBV28, the J gene TRBJ1-2; D is undetermined. CDR3 length: 14 residues. V dropped 6 bases and J dropped 5 bases, with 16 bases sitting between them. Per the germline V gene, CDR1 is MDHEN and CDR2 is SYDVKM. CDR3 in amino acids: CASRGQRVPYGYTF. Here the CDR3 DNA reads TGTGCCAGCAGGGGCCAGAGAGTTCCTTATGGCTACACCTTC.